The present T cell receptor beta chain was sequenced within a study of OX40 agonist ivuxolimab in advanced cancers. At the level of the study: Aged about 20 to 85 with a mean of approximately 57 years, they were about 78% male. Findings of the study overall: Clonal expansion was seen in CD4+ and CD8+ blood T cells by week 6 at 0.1 to 3.0 mg/kg.

Clones were read by immunoSEQ multiplex PCR, and TCRdb kept only the in-frame ones, dropping some. The sample carries about 54,000 clones, approximately 84% recorded once. As for this clone: The antigen is undetermined.

The V and J ends lost 0 bases and 2 bases respectively, with 10 bases between them. There are 15 residues in the CDR3. In germline, CDR1 is SGDLS, CDR2 YYNGEE. The chain has TRBV9 and TRBJ2-3; D is uncertain. The source of this sequence is an adult with an advanced solid tumor such as melanoma, head and neck, liver or kidney cancer. The sequencing here drew on CD4+ or CD8+ T cells sorted from blood, taken in a trial of the OX40 agonist ivuxolimab. CDR3 protein: CASSVEDSFTDTQYF. The CDR3 coding sequence is TGTGCCAGCAGCGTAGAAGACTCCTTCACAGATACGCAGTATTTT.